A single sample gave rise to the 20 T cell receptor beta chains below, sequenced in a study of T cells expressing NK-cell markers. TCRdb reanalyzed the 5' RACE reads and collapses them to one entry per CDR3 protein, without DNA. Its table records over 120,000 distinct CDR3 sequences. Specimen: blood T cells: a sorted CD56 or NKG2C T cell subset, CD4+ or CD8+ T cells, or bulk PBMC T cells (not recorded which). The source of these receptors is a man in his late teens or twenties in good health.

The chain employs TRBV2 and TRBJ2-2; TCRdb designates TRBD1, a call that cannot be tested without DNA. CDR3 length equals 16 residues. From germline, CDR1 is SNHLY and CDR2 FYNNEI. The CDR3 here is CASSDWTSANTGELFF. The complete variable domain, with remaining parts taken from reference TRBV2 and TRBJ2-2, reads EPEVTQTPSHQVTQMGQEVILRCVPISNHLYFYWYRQILGQKVEFLVSFYNNEISEKSEIFDDQFSVERPDGSNFTLKIRSTKLEDSAMYFCASSDWTSANTGELFFGEGSRLTVL.

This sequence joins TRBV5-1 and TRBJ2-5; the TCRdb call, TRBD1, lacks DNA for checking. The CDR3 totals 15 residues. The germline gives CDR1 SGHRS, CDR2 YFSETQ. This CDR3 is CASSERPGTGETQYF.

The CDR3 spells CASSQIQGIEQETQYF. This chain joins TRBV27 and TRBJ2-5; checking the TCRdb D call of TRBD1 is not possible without DNA. In germline, CDR1 is MNHEY, CDR2 SMNVEV (reference sequence). The CDR3 is 16 residues long.

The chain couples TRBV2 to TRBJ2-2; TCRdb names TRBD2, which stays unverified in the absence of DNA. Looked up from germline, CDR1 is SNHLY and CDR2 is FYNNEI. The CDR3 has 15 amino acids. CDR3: CASRYSGRYTGELFF.

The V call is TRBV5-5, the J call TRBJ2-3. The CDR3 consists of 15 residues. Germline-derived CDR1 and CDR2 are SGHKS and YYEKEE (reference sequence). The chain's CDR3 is CASSLVSLRADTQYF.

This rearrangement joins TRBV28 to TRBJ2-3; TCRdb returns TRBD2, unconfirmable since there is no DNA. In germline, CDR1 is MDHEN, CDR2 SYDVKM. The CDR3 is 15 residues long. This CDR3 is CASSLSAAITDTQYF.

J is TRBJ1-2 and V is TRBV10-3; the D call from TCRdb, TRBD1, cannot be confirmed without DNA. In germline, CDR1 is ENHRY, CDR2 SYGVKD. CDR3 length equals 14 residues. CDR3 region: CAITIETGFYGYTF.

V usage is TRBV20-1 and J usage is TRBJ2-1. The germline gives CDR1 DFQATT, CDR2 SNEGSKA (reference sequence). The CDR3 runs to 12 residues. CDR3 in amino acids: CSATGYRKEQFF.

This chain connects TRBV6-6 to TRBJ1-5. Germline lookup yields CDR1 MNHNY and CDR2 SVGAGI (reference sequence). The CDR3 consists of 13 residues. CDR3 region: CASSPSGNQPQHF.

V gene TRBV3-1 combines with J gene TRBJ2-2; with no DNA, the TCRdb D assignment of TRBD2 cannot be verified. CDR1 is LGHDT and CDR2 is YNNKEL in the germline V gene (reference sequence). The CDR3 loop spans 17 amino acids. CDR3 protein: CASSQEAAGVGTGELFF.

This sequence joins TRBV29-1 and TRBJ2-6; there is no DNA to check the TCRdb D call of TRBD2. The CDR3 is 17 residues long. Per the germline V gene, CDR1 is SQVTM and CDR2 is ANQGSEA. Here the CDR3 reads CSVEGGLAGAGANVLTF.

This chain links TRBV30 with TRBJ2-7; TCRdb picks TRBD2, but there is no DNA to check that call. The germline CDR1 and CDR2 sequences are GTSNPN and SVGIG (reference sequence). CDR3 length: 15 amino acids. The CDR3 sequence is CAWSAGVSGSHEQYF.

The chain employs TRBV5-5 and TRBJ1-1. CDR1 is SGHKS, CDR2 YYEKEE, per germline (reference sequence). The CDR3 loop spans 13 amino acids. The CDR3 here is CASIRPEFTEAFF.

CDR3 amino acids: CASSHSTGIIYEQYF. The chain links TRBV4-1 to TRBJ2-7; TCRdb's D call of TRBD1 is untestable without DNA. The CDR3 covers 15 residues. Germline V lookup: CDR1 MGHRA, CDR2 YSYEKL.

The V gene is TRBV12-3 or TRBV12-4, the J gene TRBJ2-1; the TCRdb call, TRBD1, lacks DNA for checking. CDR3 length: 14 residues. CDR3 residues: CASSFVTVKNEQFF.

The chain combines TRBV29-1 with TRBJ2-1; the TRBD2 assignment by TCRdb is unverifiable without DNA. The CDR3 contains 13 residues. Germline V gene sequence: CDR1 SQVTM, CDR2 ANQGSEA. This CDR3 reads CSLWGGGYNEQFF.

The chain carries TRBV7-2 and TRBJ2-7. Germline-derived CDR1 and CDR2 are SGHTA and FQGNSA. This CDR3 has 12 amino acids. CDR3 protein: CASSLGVLEQYF.

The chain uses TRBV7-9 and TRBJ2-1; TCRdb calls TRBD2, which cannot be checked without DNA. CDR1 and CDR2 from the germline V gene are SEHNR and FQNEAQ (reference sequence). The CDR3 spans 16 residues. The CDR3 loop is CASSDNAGTIGNEQFF.

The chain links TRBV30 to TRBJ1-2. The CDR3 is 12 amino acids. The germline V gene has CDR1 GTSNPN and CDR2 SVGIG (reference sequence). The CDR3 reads CGSGVREYGYTF.

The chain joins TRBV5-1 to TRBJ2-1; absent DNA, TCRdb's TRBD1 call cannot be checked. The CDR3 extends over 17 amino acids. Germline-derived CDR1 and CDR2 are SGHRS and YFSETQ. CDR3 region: CASSQGTGNPSYNEQFF. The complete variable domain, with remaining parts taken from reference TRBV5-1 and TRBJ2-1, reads KAGVTQTPRYLIKTRGQQVTLSCSPISGHRSVSWYQQTPGQGLQFLFEYFSETQRNKGNFPGRFSGRQFSNSRSEMNVSTLELGDSALYLCASSQGTGNPSYNEQFFGPGTRLTVL.